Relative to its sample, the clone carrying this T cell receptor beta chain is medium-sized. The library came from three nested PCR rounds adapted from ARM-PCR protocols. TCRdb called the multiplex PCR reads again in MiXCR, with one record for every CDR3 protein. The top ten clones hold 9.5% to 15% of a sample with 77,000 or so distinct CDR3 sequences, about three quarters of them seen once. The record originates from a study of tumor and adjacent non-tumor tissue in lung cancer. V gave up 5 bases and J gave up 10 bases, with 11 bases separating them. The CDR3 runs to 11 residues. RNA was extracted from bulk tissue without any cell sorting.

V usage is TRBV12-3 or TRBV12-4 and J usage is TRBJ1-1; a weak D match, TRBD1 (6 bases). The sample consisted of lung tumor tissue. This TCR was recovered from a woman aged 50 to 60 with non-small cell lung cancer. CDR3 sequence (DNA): TGTGCCAGCAGTAGGGGGGGTTCAGCTTTCTTT. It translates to CASSRGGSAFF.